A selection of T cell receptor beta chains follows, all from one sample in a study of OX40 agonist ivuxolimab in advanced cancers. Clones were sequenced by immunoSEQ multiplex PCR, and TCRdb holds only the in-frame ones, with some missing. The sample consists of about 26,000 clones, around nine tenths of them appearing once. Here the sequenced sample was CD4+ or CD8+ T cells sorted from blood, taken in a trial of the OX40 agonist ivuxolimab. Every receptor here comes from an adult with an advanced solid tumor such as melanoma, head and neck, liver or kidney cancer. Both conserved end residues are trimmed from each CDR3. A D gene is named only where the DNA matches it firmly.

TRBD1,TRBV5-4,TRBJ1-2,ASSPGQGFGYT
TRBD1,TRBV7-6,TRBJ2-2,ASSLAYRGWGTGELF
.,TRBV19,TRBJ2-3,ASSIIGGGTDTQY
.,TRBV9,TRBJ1-5,ASSSDGNQPQH
TRBD1,TRBV15,TRBJ1-5,ATSKGADISNQPQH
.,TRBV4-1,TRBJ1-1,ASSEVGEGTEAF
.,TRBV10-3,TRBJ2-1,AISEVLYNEQF
TRBD1,TRBV5-1,TRBJ1-4,ASSSRDRRDEKLF
.,TRBV29-1,TRBJ1-1,SVEFRRGGTEAF
TRBD2,TRBV5-5,TRBJ2-7,ASSLIQREVYEQY
TRBD2,TRBV11-2,TRBJ2-1,ASSLSGSSYNEQF
.,TRBV2,TRBJ1-2,ASSRRSYGYT
TRBD1,TRBV19,TRBJ1-1,ASSIAQGANTEAF
.,TRBV28,TRBJ2-2,ASVNTGELF
.,TRBV7-3,TRBJ2-1,ASSLGNEQF
.,TRBV7-3,TRBJ2-5,ASSRGYSSQETQY
.,TRBV19,TRBJ2-7,ASSLSTGEQY
.,TRBV19,TRBJ1-3,ASSYSGNTIY
.,TRBV7-9,TRBJ2-6,ASSDSSGANVLT
TRBD2,TRBV7-3,TRBJ2-1,ASSLNPSGSYNEQF
.,TRBV7-9,TRBJ1-2,ASSLGLGTGLDGYT
.,TRBV6-5,TRBJ2-2,ASSSGYGELF
.,TRBV13,TRBJ2-1,ASNPGSGEQF
.,TRBV4-3,TRBJ2-7,ASSPVAGPPNEQY
.,TRBV10-3,TRBJ2-1,AISESMRQFDEQF
TRBD2,TRBV27,TRBJ2-1,ASSLRAGGYNEQF
.,TRBV29-1,TRBJ2-2,SVVTEAGELF
.,TRBV7-6,TRBJ2-1,ASSLGHRAIYSYNEQF
.,TRBV7-3,TRBJ2-4,ASSLTGEGIQY
.,TRBV7-8,TRBJ2-7,ASSPPGAYEQY
.,TRBV7-8,TRBJ1-2,ASSFWGLYGYT
.,TRBV7-9,TRBJ2-1,ASSPLAGREFGEQF
.,TRBV5-1,TRBJ1-2,ASSFFDLGDYGYT
.,TRBV5-1,TRBJ2-2,ASSLARGLGAGELF
.,TRBV30,TRBJ2-1,AWSNQAGPYNEQF
.,TRBV7-6,TRBJ1-6,ASSSSGNSPLH
.,TRBV6-5,TRBJ2-2,ASRQGTHTGELF
.,TRBV5-8,TRBJ2-1,ASSYGTSNYNEQF
TRBD1,TRBV27,TRBJ1-2,ASRDRVDNYGYT
.,TRBV6-6,TRBJ2-7,AAAKRGGRDEQY
.,TRBV7-9,TRBJ2-4,ASSLGLTGLQY
.,TRBV5-1,TRBJ2-7,ASSLGWGHSYEQY
TRBD1,TRBV27,TRBJ2-7,ASSIRTGRNEEQY
.,TRBV5-6,TRBJ1-1,ASSRSTEAF
TRBD2,TRBV19,TRBJ2-7,ASSTVPGLAGTEQY
TRBD1,TRBV7-3,TRBJ2-3,ASSFSGTGVTDTQY
.,TRBV6-5,TRBJ1-4,ASSSPGTNEKLF
.,TRBV5-5,TRBJ1-2,ASTWDDFPLSNYGYT
.,TRBV27,TRBJ2-3,ASSSVLTDTQY
TRBD1,TRBV28,TRBJ2-5,ASSSRDRVQETQY
.,TRBV4-3,TRBJ2-1,ASTQEQTYNEQF